Given below is one TCR beta chain in context. The data derive from a study of control samples from healthy donors and cancer patients. This table comes from immunoSEQ multiplex PCR, and its TCRdb copy is limited to in-frame clones, with some not included. The top ten hold roughly 18% of the sample, which has 84,000 or so clones, 91% seen once. The CDR3 covers 14 residues. Between the trimmed V and J ends, which lost 2 bases and 4 bases, there was a span of 9 bases. Germline V gives CDR1 MNHEY, CDR2 SMNVEV (reference sequence). The sequence was collected from a man over 45 in good health. Sequences were obtained from blood. The chain employs TRBV27 and TRBJ1-3, with D maybe TRBD1 (5 bases). The CDR3 DNA sequence: TGTGCCAGCAGTTTAGGGGGACCAGGAAACACCATATATTTT. Translation: CASSLGGPGNTIYF.